The text below deals with one TCR beta chain. Its antigen is not identified. The CDR3 extends over 13 amino acids. Germline V lookup: CDR1 MGHDK, CDR2 SYGVNS. J lost 3 bases, V lost 7 bases, and 4 bases had no gene match. This specimen belongs to a study of T cell responses to AZD1222 COVID-19 vaccine. Study conclusions and caveats: Mapped onto spike, vaccine-associated CD4 TCRs spanned it and were dominant at 160-218 and 743-854.

The repertoire was sequenced with immunoSEQ multiplex PCR; TCRdb's copy has only in-frame clones and lacks some. The sample contains around 170,000 clones, around 90% of which appear only once. V gene TRBV25-1 combines with J gene TRBJ1-2; 8 bases agree with TRBD1. The clonotype was recovered from an adult who received the AZD1222 COVID-19 vaccine. The starting material was peripheral blood, obtained 28 days after the second AZD1222 dose. The CDR3 loop reads CASTGTGHYGYTF. The CDR3 nucleotides are TGTGCCAGCACCGGGACAGGACACTATGGCTACACCTTC.